This T cell receptor (beta chain) was obtained from a study of graft-versus-host responses after intestinal transplantation. Clones were read by immunoSEQ multiplex PCR, and TCRdb kept only the in-frame ones, dropping some. The sample includes fewer than 10,000 clones, nearly 80% seen only once; the top ten take 24%. Tissue from the graft was processed to free its intraepithelial and lamina propria lymphocytes. CDR3 length equals 14 residues. Between the trimmed V and J ends, which lost 8 bases and 4 bases, there was a span of 17 bases. The germline V gene has CDR1 GTSNPN and CDR2 SVGIG (reference sequence). This clone was recorded a few times.

Sequenced material: ileum tissue, taken around 500 days after intestinal transplant. The clonotype was recovered from a human patient who received an intestinal transplant, so some T cells may come from the graft donor. The chain carries TRBV30 and TRBJ1-4; D call uncertain. The CDR3 region is CAGVDGGFNEKLFF. In DNA form, the CDR3 reads TGTGCCGGGGTCGATGGCGGGTTTAATGAAAAACTGTTTTTT.